This T cell receptor (beta chain) stems from a study of shared clonotypes between healthy human individuals. Deep-level running was used for the assay. Here immunoSEQ multiplex PCR was the method, and the copy in TCRdb shows in-frame clones only, minus some. Among 1.5 million to 2.5 million clones listed, around 96% were seen once. CD45RO-negative, CCR7-selected cells formed the naive CD8 fraction, which excluded terminally differentiated effector memory CD45RA+ cells. Regarding this clone: Its specificity is not known.

Whole-study findings and limits: Sharing of clonotypes among donors was expected to vary with sequencing depth. Despite large depth, sorted-subset datasets appeared incompletely sequenced.

The sequence was obtained from a man aged 18 to 35 in good health. What was sequenced was naive CD8+ T cells sorted from blood.

The CDR3 sequence: CASSGGLAGTQETQYF. CDR3 DNA: TGTGCCAGCAGCGGGGGACTAGCGGGGACCCAAGAGACCCAGTACTTC. This chain links TRBV7-8 with TRBJ2-5; TRBD2 matches 13 bases. Germline loops: CDR1 SGHVS, CDR2 FQNEAQ. The V and J ends lost 5 bases and 1 base, in that order; junction bases with no gene match: 4. The CDR3 runs to 16 residues.